These T cell receptor beta chains were read from a single sample in a study of beta chain features in type 1 diabetes. This table comes from immunoSEQ multiplex PCR, and its TCRdb copy is limited to in-frame clones, with some not included. The sample carries under 950,000 clones, roughly a sixth recorded once. Sample: naive CD4+ T cells from blood. All receptors come from a woman aged 18-29 years in good health. CDR3s include the opening cysteine and the closing phenylalanine or tryptophan. Each record gives: V gene, J gene, clone size, CDR3 protein. The size of a clone is reported for some rows only, either as once, few or many, or as a class for expanded clones.

TRBV6-6	TRBJ1-2	-	CASREQNLYGYTF
TRBV4-1	TRBJ2-5	few	CASSLTPSSSETQYF
TRBV7-9	TRBJ2-3	few	CASSHWGRGRSDTQYF
TRBV7-9	TRBJ1-5	-	CASSRGQTNQPQHF
TRBV29-1	TRBJ2-7	-	CSVFGGAASYEQYF
TRBV11-2	TRBJ2-1	few	CASSLPLPISLFF
TRBV15	TRBJ2-7	few	CATSRAPWMAYEQYF
TRBV6-6	TRBJ2-3	few	CASNWEGRADTQYF
TRBV27	TRBJ2-2	few	CATSSGSSTGELFF
TRBV6-1	TRBJ2-2	-	CASSQLPFGGELFF
TRBV25-1	TRBJ2-5	-	CASSESGTGEVGTQYF
TRBV5-6	TRBJ2-3	few	CASSLRGSPDTQYF
TRBV9	TRBJ2-3	few	CASSLTSYSTDTQYF
TRBV9	TRBJ1-2	-	CASTPDGANYGYTF
TRBV5-4	TRBJ2-1	-	CASSLTSGSYNEQFF
TRBV4-3	TRBJ1-2	-	CASSPQEGYYGYTF
TRBV5-5	TRBJ2-7	-	CASSLFTSGRHEQYF
TRBV29-1	TRBJ2-2	-	CSAQRDTNTGELFF
TRBV28	TRBJ1-5	-	CASSLAGGGQPQHF
TRBV7-2	TRBJ2-3	few	CASSSGISQYF
TRBV7-3	TRBJ2-3	-	CASSPGVSGTDTQYF
TRBV4-2	TRBJ2-5	few	CASSQEPQGETQYF
TRBV6-5	TRBJ1-2	-	CAAKTGGQINGYTF
TRBV5-1	TRBJ2-1	few	CASSPGRGSVVWEQFF
TRBV14	TRBJ2-7	few	CASSRSGHAYEQYF
TRBV7-9	TRBJ1-2	-	CASSLDTNYGYTF
TRBV5-1	TRBJ2-7	few	CASSPRGTGGRNEQYF
TRBV23-1	TRBJ2-5	few	CASSQLRPGLAGLPAETQYF
TRBV5-1	TRBJ2-5	-	CASIRGDRGHQETQYF
TRBV7-2	TRBJ2-3	-	CASSFVGTRGGTDTQYF
TRBV28	TRBJ2-7	-	CASSLEQGVDEQYF
TRBV9	TRBJ1-2	-	CASSGEGRTNYGYTF
TRBV29-1	TRBJ2-3	-	CSVKILAGTDTQYF
TRBV10-1	TRBJ2-7	few	CASSFREDRASYEQYF
TRBV2	TRBJ2-7	-	CASSRTQVIAYEQYF
TRBV5-6	TRBJ2-3	-	CASSLTTGGLTDTQYF
TRBV11-2	TRBJ2-1	-	CASSLGYRFNEQFF
TRBV10-3	TRBJ2-7	few	CAIAGTGENYEQYF
TRBV10-3	TRBJ1-1	-	CAISESGRAAFF
TRBV7-3	TRBJ2-3	few	CASRSSVLTDTQYF
TRBV6-5	TRBJ2-7	-	CASSVGRSYEQYF
TRBV5-1	TRBJ2-2	-	CASSLDSLSNTGELFF
TRBV6-5	TRBJ1-4	few	CASSYSRQGKNEKLFF
TRBV7-9	TRBJ2-7	-	CASSLGFVAGDSYEQYF
TRBV5-1	TRBJ2-3	-	CASSLSGASTDTQYF
TRBV11-2	TRBJ2-3	-	CASSLNGDTQYF
TRBV28	TRBJ2-5	-	CASSLSKTQYF
TRBV4-2	TRBJ2-2	-	CASSQAGLAGVANTGELFF
TRBV29-1	TRBJ2-3	few	CSTGGPSTDTQYF
TRBV5-4	TRBJ2-7	-	CASRQAGAGPEQYF
TRBV11-1	TRBJ2-1	-	CASSLGSSGSGEQFF
TRBV15	TRBJ2-3	few	CATSRDRTGWTDTQYF
TRBV11-2	TRBJ2-1	few	CASSPGTGRETYNEQFF
TRBV5-1	TRBJ2-7	few	CASSLQQTGVDEQYF
TRBV9	TRBJ2-3	few	CASSGEGLTQYF
TRBV7-9	TRBJ2-7	-	CASSYIGDSYEQYF
TRBV18	TRBJ2-7	few	CASSPPNPYEQYF
TRBV10-3	TRBJ1-5	-	CAIAVDSNQPQHF
TRBV28	TRBJ2-7	few	CASSLVGDARVQYF
TRBV5-5	TRBJ2-1	few	CASLSLTGDNEQFF